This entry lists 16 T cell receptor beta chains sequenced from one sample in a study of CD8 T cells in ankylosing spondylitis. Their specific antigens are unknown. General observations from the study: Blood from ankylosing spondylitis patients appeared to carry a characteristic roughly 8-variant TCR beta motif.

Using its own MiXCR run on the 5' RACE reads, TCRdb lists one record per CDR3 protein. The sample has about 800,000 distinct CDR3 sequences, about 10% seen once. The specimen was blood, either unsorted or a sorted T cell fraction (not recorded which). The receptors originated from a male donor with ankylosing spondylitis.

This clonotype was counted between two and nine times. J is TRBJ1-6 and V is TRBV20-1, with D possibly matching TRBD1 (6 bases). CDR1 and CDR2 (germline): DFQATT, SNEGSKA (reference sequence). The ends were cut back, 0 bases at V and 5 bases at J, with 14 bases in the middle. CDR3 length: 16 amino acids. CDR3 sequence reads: CSARDFGRTDNSPLHF. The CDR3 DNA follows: TGCAGTGCTAGAGATTTTGGCCGGACAGATAATTCACCCCTCCACTTT.

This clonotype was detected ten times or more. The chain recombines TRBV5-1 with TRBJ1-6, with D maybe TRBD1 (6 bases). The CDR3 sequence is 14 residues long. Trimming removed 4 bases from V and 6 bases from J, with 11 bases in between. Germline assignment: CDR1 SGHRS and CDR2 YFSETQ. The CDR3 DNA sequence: TGCGCCAGCAGCACTGGGACACCTAATTCACCCCTCCACTTT. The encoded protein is CASSTGTPNSPLHF.

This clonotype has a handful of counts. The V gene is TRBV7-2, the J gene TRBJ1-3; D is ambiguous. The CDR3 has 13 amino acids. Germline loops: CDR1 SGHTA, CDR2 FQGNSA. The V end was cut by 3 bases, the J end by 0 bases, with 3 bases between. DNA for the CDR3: TGTGCCAGCAGCTTCATCTCTGGAAACACCATATATTTT. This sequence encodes CASSFISGNTIYF.

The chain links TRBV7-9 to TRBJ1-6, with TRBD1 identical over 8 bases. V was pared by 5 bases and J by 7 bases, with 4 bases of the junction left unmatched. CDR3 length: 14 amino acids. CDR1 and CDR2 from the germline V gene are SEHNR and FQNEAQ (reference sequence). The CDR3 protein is CASSRGTGNSPLHF. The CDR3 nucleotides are TGTGCCAGCAGCAGAGGGACAGGAAATTCACCCCTCCACTTT.

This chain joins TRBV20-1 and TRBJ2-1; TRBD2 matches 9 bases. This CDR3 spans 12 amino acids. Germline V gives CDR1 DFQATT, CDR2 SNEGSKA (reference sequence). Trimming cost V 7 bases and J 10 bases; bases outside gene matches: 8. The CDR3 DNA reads TGCAGTGTGCCTCGGGCGGGAGGGGAGCAGTTCTTC. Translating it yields CSVPRAGGEQFF.

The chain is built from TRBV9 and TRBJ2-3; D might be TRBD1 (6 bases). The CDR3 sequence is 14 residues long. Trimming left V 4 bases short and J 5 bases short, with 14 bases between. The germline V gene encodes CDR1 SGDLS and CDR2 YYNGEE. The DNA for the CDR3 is TGTGCCAGCAGCCCAGGGGATGTAGGAGATACGCAGTATTTT. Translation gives CASSPGDVGDTQYF.

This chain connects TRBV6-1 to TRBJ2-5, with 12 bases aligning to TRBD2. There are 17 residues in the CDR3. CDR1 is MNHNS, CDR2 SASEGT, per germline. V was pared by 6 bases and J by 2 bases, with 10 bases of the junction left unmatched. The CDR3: CASRRLAGVGTQETQYF. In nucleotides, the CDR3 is TGTGCCAGCAGACGACTAGCGGGAGTAGGGACTCAAGAGACCCAGTACTTC.

In DNA, the CDR3 is TGTGCCAGCAGCGTAATGGCGGGCTCCTACAATGAGCAGTTCTTC. Protein: CASSVMAGSYNEQFF. This chain uses TRBV9 with TRBJ2-1; tentatively, D is TRBD2 (5 bases). Germline V gene lookup returns CDR1 SGDLS and CDR2 YYNGEE. The CDR3 spans 15 residues. V was cut by 1 base and J by 0 bases, with 8 bases left in between.

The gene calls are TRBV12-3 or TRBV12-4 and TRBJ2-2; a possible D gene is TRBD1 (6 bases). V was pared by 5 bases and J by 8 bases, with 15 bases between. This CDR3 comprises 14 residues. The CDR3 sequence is CASSQDSARGELFF. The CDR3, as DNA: TGTGCCAGCAGTCAGGACAGCGCTCGGGGGGAGCTGTTTTTT.

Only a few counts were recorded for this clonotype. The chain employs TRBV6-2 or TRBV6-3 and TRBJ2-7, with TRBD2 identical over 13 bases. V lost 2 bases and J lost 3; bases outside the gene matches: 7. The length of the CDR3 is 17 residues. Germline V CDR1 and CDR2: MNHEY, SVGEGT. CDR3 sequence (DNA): TGTGCCAGCAGTTACCCGACTAGCGGGGGGCCAATCTACGAGCAGTACTTC. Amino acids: CASSYPTSGGPIYEQYF.

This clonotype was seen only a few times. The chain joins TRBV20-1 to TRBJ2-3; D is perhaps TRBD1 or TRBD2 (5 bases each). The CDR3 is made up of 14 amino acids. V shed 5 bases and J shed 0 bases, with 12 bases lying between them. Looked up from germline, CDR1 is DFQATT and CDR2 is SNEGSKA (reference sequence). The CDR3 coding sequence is TGCAGTGCTGGGACGGGGTCTAGCACAGATACGCAGTATTTT. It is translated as CSAGTGSSTDTQYF.

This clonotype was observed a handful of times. The CDR3, as DNA: TGTGCCAGCACCTTCTTCTACACCGGGGAGCTGTTTTTT. It specifies CASTFFYTGELFF. The J gene is TRBJ2-2, the V gene TRBV7-2; D is unclear. Trimming cost V 7 bases and J 3 bases, with 9 bases left between them. The CDR3 is made up of 13 amino acids. Germline-derived CDR1 and CDR2 are SGHTA and FQGNSA.

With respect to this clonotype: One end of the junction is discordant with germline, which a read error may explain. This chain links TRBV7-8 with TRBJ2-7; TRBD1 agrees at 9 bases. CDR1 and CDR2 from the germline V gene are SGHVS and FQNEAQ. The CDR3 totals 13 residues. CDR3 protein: CANSSGQGGEQYF. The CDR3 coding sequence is TGTGCCAACAGCTCGGGACAGGGCGGTGAGCAGTACTTC.

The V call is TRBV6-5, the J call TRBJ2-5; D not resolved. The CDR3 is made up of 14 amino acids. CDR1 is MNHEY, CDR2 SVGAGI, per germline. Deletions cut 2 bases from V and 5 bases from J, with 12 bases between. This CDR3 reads CASSYGVSRETQYF. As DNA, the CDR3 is TGTGCCAGCAGTTACGGGGTCTCGAGGGAGACCCAGTACTTC.

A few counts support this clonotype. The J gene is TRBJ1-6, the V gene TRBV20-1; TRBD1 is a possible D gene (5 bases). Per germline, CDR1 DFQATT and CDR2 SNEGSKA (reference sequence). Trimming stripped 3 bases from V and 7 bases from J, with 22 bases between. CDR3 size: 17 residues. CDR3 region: CSASRGTTVVGNSPLHF. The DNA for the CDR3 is TGCAGTGCTAGCCGCGGGACGACAGTTGTAGGGAATTCACCCCTCCACTTT.

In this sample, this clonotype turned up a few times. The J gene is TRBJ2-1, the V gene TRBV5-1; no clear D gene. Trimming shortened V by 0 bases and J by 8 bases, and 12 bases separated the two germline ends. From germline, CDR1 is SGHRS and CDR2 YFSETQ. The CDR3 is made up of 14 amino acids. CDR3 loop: CASSLGWGDDEQFF. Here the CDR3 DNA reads TGCGCCAGCAGCTTGGGATGGGGTGACGATGAGCAGTTCTTC.